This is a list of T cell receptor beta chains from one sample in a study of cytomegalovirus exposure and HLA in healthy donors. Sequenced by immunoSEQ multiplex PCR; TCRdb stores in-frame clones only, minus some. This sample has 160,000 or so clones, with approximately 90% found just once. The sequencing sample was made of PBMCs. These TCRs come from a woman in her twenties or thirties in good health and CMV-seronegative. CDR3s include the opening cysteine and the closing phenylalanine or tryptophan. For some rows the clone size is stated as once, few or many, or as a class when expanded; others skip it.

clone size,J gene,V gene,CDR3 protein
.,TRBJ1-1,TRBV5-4,CASSLDNRGRTEAFF
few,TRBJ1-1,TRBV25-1,CASSSIAEAFF
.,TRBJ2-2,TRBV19,CASSRTGLWELFF
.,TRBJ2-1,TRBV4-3,CASSPESGTTPRSEQFF
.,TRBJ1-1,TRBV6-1,CPSHYRGTEAFF
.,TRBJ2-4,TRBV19,CASSPPGLAGQQYF
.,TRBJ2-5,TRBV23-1,CASSQKTASQETQYF
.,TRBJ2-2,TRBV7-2,CASSPRLGVIGELFF
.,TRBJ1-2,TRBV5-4,CASSRWGGADGYTF
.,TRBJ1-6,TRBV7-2,CASSSRSLANSPLHF
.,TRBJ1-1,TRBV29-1,CSVEKRLNTEAFF
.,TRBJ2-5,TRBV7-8,CASSLARGTSGTQYF
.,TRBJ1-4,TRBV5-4,CASSSTAPATNEKLFF
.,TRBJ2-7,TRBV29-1,CSVEARQGSYEQYF